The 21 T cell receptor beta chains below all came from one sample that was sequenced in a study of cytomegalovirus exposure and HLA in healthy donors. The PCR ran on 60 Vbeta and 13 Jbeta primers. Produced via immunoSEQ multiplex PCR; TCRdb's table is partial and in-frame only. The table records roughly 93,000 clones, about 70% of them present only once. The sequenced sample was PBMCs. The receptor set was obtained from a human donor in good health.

The CDR3 DNA is TGTGCCTGGAGGACGGTGGCAGGGGCTTTCTTT. It specifies CAWRTVAGAFF. V is TRBV30 and J is TRBJ1-1, with a tentative D call TRBD1 (5 bases). The CDR3 contains 11 residues. Per the germline V gene, CDR1 is GTSNPN and CDR2 is SVGIG (reference sequence). The ends were cut back, 3 bases at V and 11 bases at J, with 13 bases in the middle. Filled out from reference TRBV30 and TRBJ1-1, the complete variable domain reads SQTIHQWPATLVQPVGSPLSLECTVEGTSNPNLYWYRQAAGRGLQLLFYSVGIGQISSEVPQNLSASRPQDRQFILSSKKLLLSDSGFYLCAWRTVAGAFFGQGTRLTVV.

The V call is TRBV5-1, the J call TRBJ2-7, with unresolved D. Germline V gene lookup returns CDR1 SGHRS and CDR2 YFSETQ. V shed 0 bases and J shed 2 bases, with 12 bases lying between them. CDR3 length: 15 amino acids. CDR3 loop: CASSLGGSLTYEQYF. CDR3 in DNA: TGCGCCAGCAGCTTGGGCGGCAGCCTAACCTACGAGCAGTACTTC. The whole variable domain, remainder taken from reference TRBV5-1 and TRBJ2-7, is KAGVTQTPRYLIKTRGQQVTLSCSPISGHRSVSWYQQTPGQGLQFLFEYFSETQRNKGNFPGRFSGRQFSNSRSEMNVSTLELGDSALYLCASSLGGSLTYEQYFGPGTRLTVT.

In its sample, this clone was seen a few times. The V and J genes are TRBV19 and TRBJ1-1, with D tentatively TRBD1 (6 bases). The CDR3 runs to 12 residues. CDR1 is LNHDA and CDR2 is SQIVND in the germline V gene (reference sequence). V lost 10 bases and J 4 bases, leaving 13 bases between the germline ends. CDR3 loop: CATVNRVTEAFF. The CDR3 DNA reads TGTGCCACCGTCAACAGGGTCACTGAAGCTTTCTTT.

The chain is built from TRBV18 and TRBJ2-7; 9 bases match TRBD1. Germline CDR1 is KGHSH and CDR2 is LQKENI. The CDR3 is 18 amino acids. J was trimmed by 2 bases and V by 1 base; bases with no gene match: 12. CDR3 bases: TGTGCCAGCTCACCACTACCTCCGGGACAGGGTGCCCCCTACGAGCAGTACTTC. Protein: CASSPLPPGQGAPYEQYF.

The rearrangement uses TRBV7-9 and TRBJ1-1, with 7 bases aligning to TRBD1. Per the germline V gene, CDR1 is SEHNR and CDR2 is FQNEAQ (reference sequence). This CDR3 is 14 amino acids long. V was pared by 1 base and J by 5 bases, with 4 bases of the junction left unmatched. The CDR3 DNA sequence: TGTGCCAGCAGCTTAGAAGGGACAGCGACTGAAGCTTTCTTT. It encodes CASSLEGTATEAFF.

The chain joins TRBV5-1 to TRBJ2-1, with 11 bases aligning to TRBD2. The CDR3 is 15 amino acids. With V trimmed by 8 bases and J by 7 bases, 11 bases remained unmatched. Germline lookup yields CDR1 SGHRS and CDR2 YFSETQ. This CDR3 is CASGTSGASGNEQFF. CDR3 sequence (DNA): TGCGCCAGTGGGACTAGCGGTGCATCGGGGAATGAGCAGTTCTTC.

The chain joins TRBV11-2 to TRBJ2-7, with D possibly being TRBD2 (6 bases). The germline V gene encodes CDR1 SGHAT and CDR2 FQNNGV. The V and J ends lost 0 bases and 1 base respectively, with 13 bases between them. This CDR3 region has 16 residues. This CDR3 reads CASSLDVWGDSYEQYF. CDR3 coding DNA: TGTGCCAGCAGCTTAGATGTTTGGGGGGATTCCTACGAGCAGTACTTC.

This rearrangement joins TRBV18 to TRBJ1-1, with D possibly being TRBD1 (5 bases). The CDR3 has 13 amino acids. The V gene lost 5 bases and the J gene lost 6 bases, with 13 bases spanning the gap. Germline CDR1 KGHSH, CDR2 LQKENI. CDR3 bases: TGTGCCAGCTCATCAACAGGAGGGTCTGAAGCTTTCTTT. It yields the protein CASSSTGGSEAFF.

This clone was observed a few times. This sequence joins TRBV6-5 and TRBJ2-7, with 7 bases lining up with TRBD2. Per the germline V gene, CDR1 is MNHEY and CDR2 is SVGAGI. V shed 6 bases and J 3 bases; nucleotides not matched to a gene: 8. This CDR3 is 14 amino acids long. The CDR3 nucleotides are TGTGCCAGCAGGCGGCGGGGAGGGGACTACGAGCAGTACTTC. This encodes CASRRRGGDYEQYF.

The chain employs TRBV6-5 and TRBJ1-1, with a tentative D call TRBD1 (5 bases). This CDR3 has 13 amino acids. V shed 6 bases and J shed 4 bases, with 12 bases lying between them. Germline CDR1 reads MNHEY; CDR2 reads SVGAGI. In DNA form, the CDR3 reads TGTGCCAGCAGGCGGAGGGGTCTCACTGAAGCTTTCTTT. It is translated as CASRRRGLTEAFF.

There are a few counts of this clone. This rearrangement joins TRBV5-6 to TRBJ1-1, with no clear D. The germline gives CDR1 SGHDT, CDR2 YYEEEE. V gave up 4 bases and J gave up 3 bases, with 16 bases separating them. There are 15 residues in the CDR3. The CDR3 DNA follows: TGTGCCAGCAGCCCTGGGAGGCGAGGTGACACTGAAGCTTTCTTT. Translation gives CASSPGRRGDTEAFF.

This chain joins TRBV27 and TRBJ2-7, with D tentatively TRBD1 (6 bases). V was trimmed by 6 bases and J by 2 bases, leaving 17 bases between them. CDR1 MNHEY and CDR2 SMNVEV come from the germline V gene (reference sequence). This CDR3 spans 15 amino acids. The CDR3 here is CASSRLTRGTYEQYF. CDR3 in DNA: TGTGCCAGCAGCCGACTTACCAGGGGAACCTACGAGCAGTACTTC.

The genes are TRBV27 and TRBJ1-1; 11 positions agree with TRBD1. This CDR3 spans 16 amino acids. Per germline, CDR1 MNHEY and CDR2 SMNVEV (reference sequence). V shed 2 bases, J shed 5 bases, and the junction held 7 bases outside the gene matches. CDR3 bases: TGTGCCAGCAGTTTAAGGACAGGGGGCGTTCGGACTGAAGCTTTCTTT. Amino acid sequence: CASSLRTGGVRTEAFF.

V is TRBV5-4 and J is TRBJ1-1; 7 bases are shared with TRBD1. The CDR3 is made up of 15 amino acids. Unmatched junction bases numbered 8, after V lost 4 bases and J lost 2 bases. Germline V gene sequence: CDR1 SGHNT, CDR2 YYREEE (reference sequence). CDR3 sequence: CASSPRQGLNTEAFF. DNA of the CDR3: TGTGCCAGCAGCCCACGACAGGGTCTCAACACTGAAGCTTTCTTT.

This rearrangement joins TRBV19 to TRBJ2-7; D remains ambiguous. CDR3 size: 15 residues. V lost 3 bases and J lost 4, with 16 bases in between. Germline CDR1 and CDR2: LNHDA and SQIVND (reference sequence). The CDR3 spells CASSINGRKFYEQYF. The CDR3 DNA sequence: TGTGCCAGTAGTATTAACGGTCGTAAGTTTTACGAGCAGTACTTC.

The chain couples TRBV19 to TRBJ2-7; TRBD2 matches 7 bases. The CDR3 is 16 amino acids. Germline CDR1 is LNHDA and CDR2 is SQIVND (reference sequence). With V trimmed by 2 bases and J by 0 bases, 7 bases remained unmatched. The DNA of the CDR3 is TGTGCCAGTAGTATAAGCCGAGCGGGAAGCTCCTACGAGCAGTACTTC. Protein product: CASSISRAGSSYEQYF.

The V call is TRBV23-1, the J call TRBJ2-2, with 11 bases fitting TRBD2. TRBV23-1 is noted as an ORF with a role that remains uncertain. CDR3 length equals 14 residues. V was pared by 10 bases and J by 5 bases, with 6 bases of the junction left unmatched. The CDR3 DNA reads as TGCGCCACAATACTAGCGGGAGTAACCGGGGAGCTGTTTTTT. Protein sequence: CATILAGVTGELFF.

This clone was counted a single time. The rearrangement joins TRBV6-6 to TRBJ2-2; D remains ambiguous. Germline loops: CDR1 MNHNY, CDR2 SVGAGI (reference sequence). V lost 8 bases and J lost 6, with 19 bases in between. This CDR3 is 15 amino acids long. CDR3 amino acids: CASWAGSMGAGELFF. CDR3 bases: TGTGCCAGCTGGGCCGGATCCATGGGTGCCGGGGAGCTGTTTTTT.

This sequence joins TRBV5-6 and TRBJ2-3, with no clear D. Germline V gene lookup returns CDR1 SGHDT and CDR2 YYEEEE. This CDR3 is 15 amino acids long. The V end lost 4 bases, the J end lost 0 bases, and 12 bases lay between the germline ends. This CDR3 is CASSPNGVSTDTQYF. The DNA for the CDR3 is TGTGCCAGCAGCCCCAACGGTGTTAGCACAGATACGCAGTATTTT.

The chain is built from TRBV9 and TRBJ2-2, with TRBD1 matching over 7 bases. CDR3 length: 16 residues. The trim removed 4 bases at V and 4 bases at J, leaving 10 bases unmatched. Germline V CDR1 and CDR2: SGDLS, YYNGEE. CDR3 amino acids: CASSPPVGQITGELFF. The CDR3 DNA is TGTGCCAGCAGCCCCCCCGTGGGACAGATCACCGGGGAGCTGTTTTTT.

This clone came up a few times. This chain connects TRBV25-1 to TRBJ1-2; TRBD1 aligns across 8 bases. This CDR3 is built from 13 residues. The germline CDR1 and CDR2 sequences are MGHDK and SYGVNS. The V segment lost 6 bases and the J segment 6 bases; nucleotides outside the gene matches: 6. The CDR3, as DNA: TGTGCCAGCAGGGGGGGACAGGTGAATGGCTACACCTTC. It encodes CASRGGQVNGYTF.